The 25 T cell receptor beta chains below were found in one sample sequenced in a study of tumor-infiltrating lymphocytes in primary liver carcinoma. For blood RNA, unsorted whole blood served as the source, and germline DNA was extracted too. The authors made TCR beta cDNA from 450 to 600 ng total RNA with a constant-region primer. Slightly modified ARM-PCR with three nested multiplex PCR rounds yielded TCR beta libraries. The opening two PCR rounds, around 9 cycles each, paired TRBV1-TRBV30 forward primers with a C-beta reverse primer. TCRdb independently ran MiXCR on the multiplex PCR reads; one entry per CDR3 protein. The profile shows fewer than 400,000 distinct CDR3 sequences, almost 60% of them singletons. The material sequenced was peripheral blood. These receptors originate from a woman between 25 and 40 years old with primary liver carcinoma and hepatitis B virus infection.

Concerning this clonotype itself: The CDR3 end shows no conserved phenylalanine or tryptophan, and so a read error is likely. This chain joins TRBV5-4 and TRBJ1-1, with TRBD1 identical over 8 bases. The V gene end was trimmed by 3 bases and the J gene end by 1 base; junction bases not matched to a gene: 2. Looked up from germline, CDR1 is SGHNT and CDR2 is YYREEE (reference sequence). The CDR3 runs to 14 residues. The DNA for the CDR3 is TGTGCCAGCAGCTATCAGGGGGCGAACACTGAAGCTTTCTGT. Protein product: CASSYQGANTEAFC.

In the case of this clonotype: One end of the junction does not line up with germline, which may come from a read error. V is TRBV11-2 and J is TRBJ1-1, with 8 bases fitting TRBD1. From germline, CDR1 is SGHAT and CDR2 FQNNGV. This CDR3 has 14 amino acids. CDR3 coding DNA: TGTGCCAGCAGCTTGACAGGGGTCGATACTGATGCTTTCTTT. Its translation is CASSLTGVDTDAFF.

In DNA, the CDR3 is TGTGCCAGCAGCTTACAGTCGGGGGCGGGGCCCTCGTACAATGAGCAGTTCTTC. Translating it yields CASSLQSGAGPSYNEQFF. The chain couples TRBV13 to TRBJ2-1; TRBD1 or TRBD2 may be the D gene (6 bases each). Germline loops: CDR1 PRHDT, CDR2 FYEKMQ (reference sequence). V lost 2 bases to trimming and J lost 4 bases, with 21 bases between them. The CDR3 loop spans 18 amino acids.

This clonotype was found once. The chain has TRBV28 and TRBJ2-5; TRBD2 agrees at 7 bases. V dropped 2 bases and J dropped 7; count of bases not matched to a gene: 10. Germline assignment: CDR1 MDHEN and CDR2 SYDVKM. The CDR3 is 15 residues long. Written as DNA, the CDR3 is TGTGCCAGCAGTTTAGCGGGAGTGAGCTCTGGGACCCAGTACTTC. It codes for CASSLAGVSSGTQYF.

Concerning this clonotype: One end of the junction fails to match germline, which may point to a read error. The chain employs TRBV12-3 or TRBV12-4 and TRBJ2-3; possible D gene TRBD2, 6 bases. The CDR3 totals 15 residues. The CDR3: CASRGLTGRTDTQYF. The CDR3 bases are TGTGCCAGCAGAGGACTAACGGGTCGCACAGATACACAGTATTTT.

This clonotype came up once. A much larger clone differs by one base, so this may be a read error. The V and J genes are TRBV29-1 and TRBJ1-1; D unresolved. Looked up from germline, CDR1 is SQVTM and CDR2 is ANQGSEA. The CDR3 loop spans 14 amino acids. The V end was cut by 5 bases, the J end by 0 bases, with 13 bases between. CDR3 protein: CSVTALLMNTEAFF. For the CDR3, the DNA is TGCAGCGTTACGGCACTACTTATGAACACTGAAGCTTTCTTT.

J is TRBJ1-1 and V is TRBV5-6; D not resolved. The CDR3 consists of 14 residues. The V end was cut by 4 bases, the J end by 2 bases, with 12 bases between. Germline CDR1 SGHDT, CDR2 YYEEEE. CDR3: CASSPTMINTEAFF. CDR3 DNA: TGTGCCAGCAGCCCAACAATGATAAACACTGAAGCTTTCTTT.

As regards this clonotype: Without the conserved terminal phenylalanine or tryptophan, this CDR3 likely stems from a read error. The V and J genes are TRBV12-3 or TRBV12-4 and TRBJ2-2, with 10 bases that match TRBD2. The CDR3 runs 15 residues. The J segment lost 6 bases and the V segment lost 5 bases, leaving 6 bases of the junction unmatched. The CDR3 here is CASSRAGGPPGELFL. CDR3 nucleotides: TGTGCCAGCAGTAGAGCGGGAGGGCCCCCCGGGGAGCTGTTTCTT.

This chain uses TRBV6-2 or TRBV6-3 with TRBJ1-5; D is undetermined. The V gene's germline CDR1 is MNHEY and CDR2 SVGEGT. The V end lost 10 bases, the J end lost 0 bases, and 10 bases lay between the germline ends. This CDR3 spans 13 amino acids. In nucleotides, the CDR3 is TGTGCCATCAGCTTAAATAGCAATCAGCCCCAGCATTTT. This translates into CAISLNSNQPQHF.

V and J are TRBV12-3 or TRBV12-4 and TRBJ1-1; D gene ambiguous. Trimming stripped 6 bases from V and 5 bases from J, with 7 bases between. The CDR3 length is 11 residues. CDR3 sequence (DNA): TGTGCCAGCAGGTCGCAGACTGAAGCTTTCTTT. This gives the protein CASRSQTEAFF.

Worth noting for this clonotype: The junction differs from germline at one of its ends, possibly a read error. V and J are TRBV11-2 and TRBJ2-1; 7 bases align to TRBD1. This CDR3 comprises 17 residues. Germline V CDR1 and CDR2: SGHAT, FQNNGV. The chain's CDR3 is CASSLVLGGQTYNEQSF. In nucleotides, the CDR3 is TGTGCCAGCAGCTTAGTTCTTGGGGGACAGACTTATAATGAGCAGTCCTTC.

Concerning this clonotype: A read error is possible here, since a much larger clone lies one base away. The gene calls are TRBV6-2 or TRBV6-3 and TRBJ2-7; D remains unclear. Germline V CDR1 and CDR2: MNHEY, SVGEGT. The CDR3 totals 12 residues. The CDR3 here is CANSLDGYEQYF. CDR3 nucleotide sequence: TGTGCCAACAGTTTGGACGGATACGAGCAGTACTTC.

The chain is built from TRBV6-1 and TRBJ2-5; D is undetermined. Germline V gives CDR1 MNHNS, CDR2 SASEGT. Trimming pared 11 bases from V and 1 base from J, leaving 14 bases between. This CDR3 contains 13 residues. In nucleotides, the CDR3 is TGTGCCCAACACTTGCCGGGCCAAGAGACCCAGTACTTC. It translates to CAQHLPGQETQYF.

The CDR3 DNA reads as TGTGCCAGCAGCCCGGGCTTGGGAGTGGGGGCCAACGTCCTGACTTTC. It encodes CASSPGLGVGANVLTF. The rearrangement joins TRBV7-8 to TRBJ2-6; a weak D match, TRBD2 (5 bases). Trimming cost V 5 bases and J 4 bases, with 15 bases left between them. Germline V gene lookup returns CDR1 SGHVS and CDR2 FQNEAQ. The CDR3 is 16 amino acids.

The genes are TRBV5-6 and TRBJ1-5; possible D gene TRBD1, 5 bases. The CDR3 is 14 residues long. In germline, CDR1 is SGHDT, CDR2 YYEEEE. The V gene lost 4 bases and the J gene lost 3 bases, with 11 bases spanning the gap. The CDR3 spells CASSRTGANQPQHF. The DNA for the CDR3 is TGTGCCAGCAGCAGGACTGGGGCCAATCAGCCCCAGCATTTT.

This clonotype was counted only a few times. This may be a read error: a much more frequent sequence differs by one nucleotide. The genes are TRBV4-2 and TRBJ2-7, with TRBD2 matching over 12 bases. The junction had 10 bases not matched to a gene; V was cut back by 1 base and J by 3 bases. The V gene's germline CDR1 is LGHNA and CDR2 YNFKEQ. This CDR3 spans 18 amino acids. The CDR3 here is CASSQGSLLAGGGYEQYF. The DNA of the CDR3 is TGTGCCAGCAGCCAAGGTAGTTTACTAGCGGGAGGAGGCTACGAGCAGTACTTC.

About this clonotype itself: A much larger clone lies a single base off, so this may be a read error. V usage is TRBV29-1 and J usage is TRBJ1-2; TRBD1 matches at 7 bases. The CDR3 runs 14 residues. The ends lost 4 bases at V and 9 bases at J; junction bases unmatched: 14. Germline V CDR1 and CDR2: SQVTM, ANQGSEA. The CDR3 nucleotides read TGCAGCGTTGTATCAGGCAGGGGGGAAGGTAGCTACACCTTC. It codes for CSVVSGRGEGSYTF.

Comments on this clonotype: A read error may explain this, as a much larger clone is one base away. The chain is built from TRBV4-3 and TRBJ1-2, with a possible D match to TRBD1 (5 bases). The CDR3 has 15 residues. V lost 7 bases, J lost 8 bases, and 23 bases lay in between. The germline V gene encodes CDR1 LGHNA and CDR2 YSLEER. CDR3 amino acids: CASTPVGQGTQGYTF. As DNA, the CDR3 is TGCGCCAGCACTCCAGTCGGCCAGGGAACTCAAGGCTACACCTTC.

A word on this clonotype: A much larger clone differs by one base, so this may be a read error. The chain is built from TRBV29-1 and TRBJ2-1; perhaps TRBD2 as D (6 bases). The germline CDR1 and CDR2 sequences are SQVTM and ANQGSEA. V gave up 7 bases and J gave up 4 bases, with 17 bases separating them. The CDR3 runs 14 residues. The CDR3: CSGRWLATYNEQFF. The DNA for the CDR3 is TGCAGCGGGCGGTGGCTAGCGACTTACAATGAGCAGTTCTTC.

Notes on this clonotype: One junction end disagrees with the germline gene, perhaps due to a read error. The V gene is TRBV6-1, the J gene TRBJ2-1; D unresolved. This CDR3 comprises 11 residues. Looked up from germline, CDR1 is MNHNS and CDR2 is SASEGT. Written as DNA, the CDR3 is TGTGCTAGCAGTTATTTGGTCCGTTCGTTCTTC. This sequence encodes CASSYLVRSFF.

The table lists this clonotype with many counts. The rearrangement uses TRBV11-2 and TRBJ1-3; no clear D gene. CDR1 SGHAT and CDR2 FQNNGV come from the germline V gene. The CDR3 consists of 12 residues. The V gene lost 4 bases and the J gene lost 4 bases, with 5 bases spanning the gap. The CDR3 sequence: CASSWSGNTIYF. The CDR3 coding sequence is TGTGCCAGCAGCTGGTCGGGAAACACCATATATTTT.

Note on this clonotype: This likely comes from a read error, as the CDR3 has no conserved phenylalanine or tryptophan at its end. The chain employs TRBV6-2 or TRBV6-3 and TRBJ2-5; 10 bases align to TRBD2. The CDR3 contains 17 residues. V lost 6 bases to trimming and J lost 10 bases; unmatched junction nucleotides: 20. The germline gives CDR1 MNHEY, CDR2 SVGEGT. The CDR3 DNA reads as TGTGCCAGCAGCTCCGGACTAGCGGAGAGGAGGACTCAGGGCCAGTACATC. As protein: CASSSGLAERRTQGQYI.

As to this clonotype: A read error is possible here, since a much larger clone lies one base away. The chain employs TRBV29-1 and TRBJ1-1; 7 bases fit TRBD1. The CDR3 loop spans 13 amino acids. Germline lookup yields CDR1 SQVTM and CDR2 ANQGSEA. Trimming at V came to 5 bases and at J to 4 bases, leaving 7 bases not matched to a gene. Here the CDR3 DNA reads TGCAGCGTTAGGTTGTCAGGGGGCACTGAAGCTTTCTTT. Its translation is CSVRLSGGTEAFF. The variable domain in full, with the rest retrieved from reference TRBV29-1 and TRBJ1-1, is SAVISQKPSRDICQRGTSLTIQCQVDSQVTMMFWYRQQPGQSLTLIATANQGSEATYESGFVIDKFPISRPNLTFSTLTVSNMSPEDSSIYLCSVRLSGGTEAFFGQGTRLTVV.

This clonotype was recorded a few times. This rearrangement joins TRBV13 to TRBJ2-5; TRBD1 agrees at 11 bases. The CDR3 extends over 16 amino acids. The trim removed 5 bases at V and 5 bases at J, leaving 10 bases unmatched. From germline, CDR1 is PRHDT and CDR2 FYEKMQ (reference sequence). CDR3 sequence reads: CASSNWDRGIWETQYF. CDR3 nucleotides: TGTGCCAGCAGCAACTGGGACAGGGGGATCTGGGAGACCCAGTACTTC. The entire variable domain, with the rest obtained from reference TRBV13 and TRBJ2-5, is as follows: AAGVIQSPRHLIKEKRETATLKCYPIPRHDTVYWYQQGPGQDPQFLISFYEKMQSDKGSIPDRFSAQQFSDYHSELNMSSLELGDSALYFCASSNWDRGIWETQYFGPGTRLLVL.

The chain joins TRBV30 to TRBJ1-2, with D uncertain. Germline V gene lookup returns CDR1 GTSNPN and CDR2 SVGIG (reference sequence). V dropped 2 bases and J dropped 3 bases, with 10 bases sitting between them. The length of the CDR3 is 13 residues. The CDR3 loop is CAWSPRSYYGYTF. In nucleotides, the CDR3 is TGTGCCTGGAGTCCCCGGAGCTACTATGGCTACACCTTC.